This TCR beta chain was recorded in a study of identical twins. A universal primer site was created by template switching, with the cDNA bearing unique molecular identifiers. TCRdb passed the 5' RACE reads through MiXCR, listing each CDR3 protein once. Here the sample spans around 20,000 distinct CDR3 sequences, approximately 71% being singletons. As regards this clonotype: Its matching antigen is unknown.

The study's findings and limits: Cord blood beta clonotypes that were abundant carried fewer insertions, and memory repertoires showed no such trend.

Trimming shortened V by 2 bases and J by 6 bases, and 10 bases separated the two germline ends. The CDR3 runs to 13 residues. Germline lookup yields CDR1 MNHEY and CDR2 SVGAGI. J is TRBJ1-1 and V is TRBV6-5; the D is unclear. The clonotype originates from a woman in her late teens or twenties in good health. This table probably holds off-target reads from a library built for another chain. Sequenced input: memory (CD45RO+) T cells sorted from blood. DNA for the CDR3: TGTGCCAGCAGTTACGCTTGGTCAGCTGAAGCTTTCTTT. It yields the protein CASSYAWSAEAFF.